A selection of T cell receptor beta chains follows, all from one sample in a study of cytomegalovirus exposure and HLA in healthy donors. This table comes from immunoSEQ multiplex PCR, and its TCRdb copy is limited to in-frame clones, with some not included. This table holds 180,000 or so clones, under 80% found once. The sequenced sample was PBMCs. These receptors came from a female donor in good health and CMV-seronegative. Each CDR3 is given with its conserved first and last residue. D genes are given only for firm matches. Clone size appears in some rows only: once, few, many, or a class for an expanded clone.

D: NA
V: TRBV4-3
size: NA
J: TRBJ1-3
DNA: TGCGCCAGCAGCCAAGAGAGACAGATTCCTGGAAACACCATATATTTT
CDR3: CASSQERQIPGNTIYF

D: TRBD1
V: TRBV19
size: once
J: TRBJ1-2
DNA: TGTGCCAGTAGTATCCCGGGACAGGGGGCGGACTATGGCTACACCTTC
CDR3: CASSIPGQGADYGYTF

D: NA
V: TRBV7-6
size: few
J: TRBJ2-7
DNA: TGTGCCAGCACCCCGGACAGACTTTCCTACGAGCAGTACTTC
CDR3: CASTPDRLSYEQYF

D: TRBD2
V: TRBV5-4
size: few
J: TRBJ2-7
DNA: TGTGCCAGCAGCTTGGCGCTGACTAGCGGAAAATACGAGCAGTACTTC
CDR3: CASSLALTSGKYEQYF

D: NA
V: TRBV4-1
size: NA
J: TRBJ1-1
DNA: TGCGCCAGCAGCCCCGACAGGAGCCGCGAAGCTTTCTTT
CDR3: CASSPDRSREAFF

D: TRBD2
V: TRBV7-3
size: NA
J: TRBJ2-1
DNA: TGTGCCAGCAGCTTAAACCCACTAGCGGCCAGCTCCTACAATGAGCAGTTCTTC
CDR3: CASSLNPLAASSYNEQFF

D: NA
V: TRBV13
size: once
J: TRBJ2-3
DNA: TGTGCCAGCAGCTTAGTTCGTGGTCTAGGTAGCACAGATACGCAGTATTTT
CDR3: CASSLVRGLGSTDTQYF

D: TRBD1
V: TRBV5-1
size: NA
J: TRBJ1-4
DNA: TGCGCCAGCAGCCCGGGACAGGGCGATGAAAAACTGTTTTTT
CDR3: CASSPGQGDEKLFF

D: NA
V: TRBV2
size: NA
J: TRBJ1-2
DNA: TGTGCCAGCTCCCTGGGCAGGGCGAACTATGGCTACACCTTC
CDR3: CASSLGRANYGYTF

D: NA
V: TRBV28
size: NA
J: TRBJ1-6
DNA: TGTGCCAGCAGTTTACAGATACCGGGACACCTCTCCTATAATTCACCCCTCCACTTT
CDR3: CASSLQIPGHLSYNSPLHF

D: NA
V: TRBV9
size: few
J: TRBJ2-4
DNA: TGTGCCAGCAGCCTAACCGCCTCAAACATTCAGTACTTC
CDR3: CASSLTASNIQYF

D: TRBD1
V: TRBV27
size: few
J: TRBJ1-2
DNA: TGTGCCAGCAGTAAGTGGGGGACAGATGGCTACACCTTC
CDR3: CASSKWGTDGYTF

D: TRBD1
V: TRBV6-5
size: NA
J: TRBJ1-2
DNA: TGTGCCAGCAGTTACCTGGGACAGCCCTATGGCTACACCTTC
CDR3: CASSYLGQPYGYTF

D: NA
V: TRBV7-3
size: once
J: TRBJ2-1
DNA: TGTGCCAGCAGCGCCGAAGCGGACTGGGGTGAGCAGTTCTTC
CDR3: CASSAEADWGEQFF

D: NA
V: TRBV29-1
size: few
J: TRBJ2-3
DNA: TGCAGCGTGGTACTACAGGGAACAGATACGCAGTATTTT
CDR3: CSVVLQGTDTQYF

D: TRBD1
V: TRBV7-2
size: NA
J: TRBJ1-2
DNA: TGTGCCAGCAGCTTGGGACAGGGAGGCTATGGCTACACCTTC
CDR3: CASSLGQGGYGYTF

D: NA
V: TRBV2
size: NA
J: TRBJ1-2
DNA: TGTGCCAGCGGTGGGGGGGATGTGTATGGCTACACCTTC
CDR3: CASGGGDVYGYTF

D: NA
V: TRBV19
size: few
J: TRBJ1-3
DNA: TGTGCCAGTAGTATAAACCGACAGGCTGGAAACACCATATATTTT
CDR3: CASSINRQAGNTIYF

D: TRBD2
V: TRBV10-2
size: NA
J: TRBJ2-1
DNA: TGCGCCAGCAGTGAGTCCATCCTAGCGGATCTTAACAATGAGCAGTTCTTC
CDR3: CASSESILADLNNEQFF

D: TRBD1
V: TRBV27
size: NA
J: TRBJ2-7
DNA: TGTGCCAGCAGAGCCAGGACAGGGCCCCCCTACGAGCAGTACTTC
CDR3: CASRARTGPPYEQYF

D: TRBD1
V: TRBV2
size: NA
J: TRBJ1-1
DNA: TGTGCCAGCATCCTCCCCGGACAGGGTGAAGCTTTCTTT
CDR3: CASILPGQGEAFF

D: NA
V: TRBV7-9
size: NA
J: TRBJ2-4
DNA: TGTGCCAGCAGCTTGGGAGACAAAAACATTCAGTACTTC
CDR3: CASSLGDKNIQYF

D: TRBD2
V: TRBV7-3
size: NA
J: TRBJ2-7
DNA: TGTGCCAGCAGCCTAACTAGCGGGAGTTCCTACGAGCAGTACTTC
CDR3: CASSLTSGSSYEQYF